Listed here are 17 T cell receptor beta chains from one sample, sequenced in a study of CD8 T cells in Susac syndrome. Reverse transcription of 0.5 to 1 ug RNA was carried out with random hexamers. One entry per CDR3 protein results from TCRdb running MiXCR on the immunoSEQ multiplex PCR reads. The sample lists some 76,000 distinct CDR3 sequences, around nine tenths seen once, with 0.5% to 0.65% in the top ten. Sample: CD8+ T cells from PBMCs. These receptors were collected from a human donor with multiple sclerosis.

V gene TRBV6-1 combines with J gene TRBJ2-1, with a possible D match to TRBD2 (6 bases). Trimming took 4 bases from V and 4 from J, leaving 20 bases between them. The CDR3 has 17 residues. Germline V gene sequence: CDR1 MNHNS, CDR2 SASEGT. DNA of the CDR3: TGTGCCAGCAGTGCAACGCCCCTAGCTAGCGCATACAATGAGCAGTTCTTC. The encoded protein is CASSATPLASAYNEQFF.

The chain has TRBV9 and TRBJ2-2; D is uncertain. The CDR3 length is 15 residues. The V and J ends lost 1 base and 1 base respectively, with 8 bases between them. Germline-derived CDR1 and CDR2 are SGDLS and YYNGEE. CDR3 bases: TGTGCCAGCAGCGTACAAGGCCAGAACACCGGGGAGCTGTTTTTT. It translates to CASSVQGQNTGELFF.

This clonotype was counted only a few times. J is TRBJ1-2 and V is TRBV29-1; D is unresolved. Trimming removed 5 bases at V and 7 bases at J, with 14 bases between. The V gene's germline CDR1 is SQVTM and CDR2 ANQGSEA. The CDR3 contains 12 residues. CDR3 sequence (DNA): TGCAGCGTTTTCGGAGGCGGAGCTGGCTACACCTTC. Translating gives CSVFGGGAGYTF.

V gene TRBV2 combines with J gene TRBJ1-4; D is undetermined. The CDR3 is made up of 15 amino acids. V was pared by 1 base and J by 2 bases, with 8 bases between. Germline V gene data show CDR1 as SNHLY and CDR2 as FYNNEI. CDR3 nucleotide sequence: TGTGCCAGCAGTGAAGAGGGTCTCACTAATGAAAAACTGTTTTTT. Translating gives CASSEEGLTNEKLFF.

CDR3 DNA sequence: TGTGCCAGCAGCTTAGCGTTTTCGGGAGGCACCTACGAGCAGTACTTC. It codes for CASSLAFSGGTYEQYF. V usage is TRBV7-6 and J usage is TRBJ2-7; TRBD2 matches 7 bases. The CDR3 runs 16 residues. Germline V lookup: CDR1 SGHVS, CDR2 FNYEAQ. Trimming at V came to 0 bases and at J to 2 bases, leaving 7 bases not matched to a gene.

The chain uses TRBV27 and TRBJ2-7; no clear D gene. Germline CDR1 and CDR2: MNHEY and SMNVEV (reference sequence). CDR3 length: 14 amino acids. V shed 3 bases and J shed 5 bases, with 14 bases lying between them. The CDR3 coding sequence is TGTGCCAGCAGTTTGACGACAAAGGGTGACGAGCAGTACTTC. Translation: CASSLTTKGDEQYF.

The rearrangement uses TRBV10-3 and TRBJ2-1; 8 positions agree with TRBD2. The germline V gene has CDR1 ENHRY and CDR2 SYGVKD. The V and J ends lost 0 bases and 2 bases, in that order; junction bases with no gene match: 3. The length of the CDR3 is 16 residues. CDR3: CAISESTSGTYNEQFF. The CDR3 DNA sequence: TGTGCCATCAGTGAGTCAACTAGCGGAACCTACAATGAGCAGTTCTTC.

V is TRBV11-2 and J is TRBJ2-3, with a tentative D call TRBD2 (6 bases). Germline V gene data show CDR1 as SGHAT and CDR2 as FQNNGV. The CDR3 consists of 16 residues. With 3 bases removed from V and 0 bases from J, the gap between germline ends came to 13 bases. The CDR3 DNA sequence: TGTGCCAGCAGCTTCCACGTTGGGACTAGCACAGATACGCAGTATTTT. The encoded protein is CASSFHVGTSTDTQYF.

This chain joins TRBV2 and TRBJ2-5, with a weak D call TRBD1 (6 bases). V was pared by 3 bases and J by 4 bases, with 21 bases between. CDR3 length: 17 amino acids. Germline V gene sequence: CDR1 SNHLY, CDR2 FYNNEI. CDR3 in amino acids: CASSDVFRTAYRETQYF. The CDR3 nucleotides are TGTGCCAGCAGTGACGTCTTTCGGACAGCCTATCGAGAGACCCAGTACTTC.

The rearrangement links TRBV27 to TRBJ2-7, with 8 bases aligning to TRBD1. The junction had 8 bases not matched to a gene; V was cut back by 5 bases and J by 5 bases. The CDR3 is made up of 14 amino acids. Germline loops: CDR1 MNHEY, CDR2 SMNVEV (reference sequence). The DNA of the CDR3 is TGTGCCAGCAGTCCCGGGACAGGAAGTAACGAGCAGTACTTC. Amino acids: CASSPGTGSNEQYF.

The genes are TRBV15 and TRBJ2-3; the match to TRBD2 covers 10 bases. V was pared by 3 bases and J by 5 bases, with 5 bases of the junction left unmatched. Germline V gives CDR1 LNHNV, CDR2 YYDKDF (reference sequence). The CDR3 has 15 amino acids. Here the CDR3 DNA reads TGTGCCACCAGCAGCCTAGCGGGAGTGATAGATACGCAGTATTTT. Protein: CATSSLAGVIDTQYF.

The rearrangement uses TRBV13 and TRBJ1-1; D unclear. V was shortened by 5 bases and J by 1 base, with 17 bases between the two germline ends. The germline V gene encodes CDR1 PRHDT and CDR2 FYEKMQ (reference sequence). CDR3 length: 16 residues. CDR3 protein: CASSHPSGPRNTEAFF. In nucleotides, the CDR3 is TGTGCCAGCAGCCATCCCAGTGGGCCGAGGAACACTGAAGCTTTCTTT. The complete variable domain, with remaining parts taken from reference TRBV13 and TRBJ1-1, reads AAGVIQSPRHLIKEKRETATLKCYPIPRHDTVYWYQQGPGQDPQFLISFYEKMQSDKGSIPDRFSAQQFSDYHSELNMSSLELGDSALYFCASSHPSGPRNTEAFFGQGTRLTVV.

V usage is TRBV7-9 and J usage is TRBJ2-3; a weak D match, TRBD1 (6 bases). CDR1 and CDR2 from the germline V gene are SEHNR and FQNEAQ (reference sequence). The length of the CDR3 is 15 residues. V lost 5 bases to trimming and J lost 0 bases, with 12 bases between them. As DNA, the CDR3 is TGTGCCAGCAGCCCCCCAGGGGCTAGCACAGATACGCAGTATTTT. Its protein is CASSPPGASTDTQYF. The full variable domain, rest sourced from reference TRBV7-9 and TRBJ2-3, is DTGVSQNPRHKITKRGQNVTFRCDPISEHNRLYWYRQTLGQGPEFLTYFQNEAQLEKSRLLSDRFSAERPKGSFSTLEIQRTEQGDSAMYLCASSPPGASTDTQYFGPGTRLTVL.

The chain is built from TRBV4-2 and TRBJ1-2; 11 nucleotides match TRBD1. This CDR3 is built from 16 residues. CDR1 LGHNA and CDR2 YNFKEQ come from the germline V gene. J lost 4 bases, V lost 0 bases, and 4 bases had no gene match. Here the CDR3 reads CASSQDGQGAAYGYTF. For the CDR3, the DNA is TGTGCCAGCAGCCAAGATGGACAGGGGGCGGCCTATGGCTACACCTTC.

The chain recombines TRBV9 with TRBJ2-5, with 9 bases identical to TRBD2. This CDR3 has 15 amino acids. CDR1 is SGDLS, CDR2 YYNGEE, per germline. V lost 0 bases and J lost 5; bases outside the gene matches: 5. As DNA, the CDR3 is TGTGCCAGCAGCGTAGAAGCGGGGGGCGGCGAGACCCAGTACTTC. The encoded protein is CASSVEAGGGETQYF.

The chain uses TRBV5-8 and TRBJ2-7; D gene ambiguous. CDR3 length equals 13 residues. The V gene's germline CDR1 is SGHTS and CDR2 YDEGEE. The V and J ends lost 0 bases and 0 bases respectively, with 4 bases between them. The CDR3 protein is CASSLVASYEQYF. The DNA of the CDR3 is TGTGCCAGCAGCTTGGTAGCCTCCTACGAGCAGTACTTC.

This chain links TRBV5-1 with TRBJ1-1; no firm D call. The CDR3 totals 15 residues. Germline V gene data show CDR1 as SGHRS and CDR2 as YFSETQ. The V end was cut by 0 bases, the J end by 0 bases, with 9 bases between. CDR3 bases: TGCGCCAGCAGCTTGGCAGGCCCCTTGAACACTGAAGCTTTCTTT. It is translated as CASSLAGPLNTEAFF.